The 6 T cell receptor beta chains below all came from one sample that was sequenced in a study of blood T cell repertoires in COVID-19 (dated by TCRdb to about 2020). Library creation used the immunoSEQ multiplex PCR assay. TCRdb limited this immuneACCESS table to in-frame rearrangements with V and J called. A share of clones is missing; checked studies link under half to unresolved V genes, and the rest is unexplained. The sample has hundreds of thousands of clones on record, just under 90% of them singletons. The biggest ten clones account for 2.9% of the sample. The sequencing input was PBMCs or T cells enriched from blood (not recorded which). The receptors derive from a woman aged 45 to 65 who had been exposed to COVID-19.

This chain links TRBV27 with TRBJ2-7; TRBD1 aligns across 7 bases. Germline values: CDR1 MNHEY, CDR2 SMNVEV (reference sequence). J lost 2 bases, V lost 5 bases, and 6 bases had no gene match. The CDR3 extends over 14 amino acids. CDR3 amino acids: CASSVGQHTYEQYF. DNA of the CDR3: TGTGCCAGCAGTGTGGGACAGCACACCTACGAGCAGTACTTC.

The chain links TRBV4-1 to TRBJ2-3; a possible D gene is TRBD1 (6 bases). The germline V gene encodes CDR1 MGHRA and CDR2 YSYEKL. Trimming removed 0 bases at V and 6 bases at J, with 10 bases between. This CDR3 comprises 14 residues. This CDR3 reads CASSQDGGMDTQYF. The CDR3 DNA follows: TGCGCCAGCAGCCAAGATGGGGGCATGGATACGCAGTATTTT.

The chain combines TRBV27 with TRBJ1-5; 7 bases are shared with TRBD1. V gave up 0 bases and J gave up 1 base; unmatched junction bases: 3. The CDR3 is 16 amino acids. Per germline, CDR1 MNHEY and CDR2 SMNVEV (reference sequence). In DNA form, the CDR3 reads TGTGCCAGCAGTTTATCAGGGGGCAGCAGCAATCAGCCCCAGCATTTT. This codes for CASSLSGGSSNQPQHF.

This sequence joins TRBV6-5 and TRBJ1-5; 8 positions match TRBD1. V was pared by 6 bases and J by 6 bases, with 10 bases of the junction left unmatched. The CDR3 is 15 amino acids. Germline lookup yields CDR1 MNHEY and CDR2 SVGAGI. The CDR3 DNA is TGTGCCAGCAGCAACTACAGGGGGAGTAGTCAGCCCCAGCATTTT. Translating gives CASSNYRGSSQPQHF.

In nucleotides, the CDR3 is TGTGCCAGCAGCCGGGACAGGGCTGGCTACACCTTC. Amino acid sequence: CASSRDRAGYTF. This chain uses TRBV5-4 with TRBJ1-2, with 9 bases that match TRBD1. V lost 4 bases to trimming and J lost 7 bases; unmatched junction nucleotides: 2. CDR1 and CDR2 (germline): SGHNT, YYREEE (reference sequence). This CDR3 has 12 amino acids.

The table lists this clone with a few counts. V gene TRBV2 combines with J gene TRBJ2-3, with D possibly TRBD2 on 6 matching bases. Between the trimmed V and J ends, which lost 3 bases and 6 bases, there was a span of 13 bases. Germline lookup yields CDR1 SNHLY and CDR2 FYNNEI. CDR3 length: 14 residues. CDR3 sequence reads: CASSEGGEVDTQYF. CDR3 sequence (DNA): TGTGCCAGCAGTGAGGGTGGGGAGGTTGATACGCAGTATTTT.